This T cell receptor beta chain was found in a study of CD8 T cells in Susac syndrome (dated by TCRdb to between 2018 and 2021). About the investigation overall: The study used repertoire sequencing to test whether antigen drove CD8+ T cell activation and differentiation in Susac syndrome.

RNA was extracted using the RNeasy kit, and roughly 0.5 to 1 microgram was reverse transcribed with random hexamers. The immunoSEQ multiplex PCR assay, covering 54 Vbeta and 13 Jbeta segments, was used to amplify TCR beta CDR3 regions. Bias from PCR amplification was corrected by using a synthetic template baseline for primer optimization and for computational correction. For the original study's pipeline: Reads were assigned to V, D and J genes according to IMGT and analyzed in immunoSEQ Analyzer, with only productive sequences retained. Clonality was computed as one minus Shannon entropy normalized by log2 of the number of productive unique sequences. Public and private clones were assessed among the 100 most prevalent clones of each patient and control. Clones were defined as Susac-specific if absent from the healthy and MS cohorts, from 1052 published viral clones and from other ImmuneACCESS disease sequences. In-frame beta chains were kept once TCRdb had trimmed the public reads at Q25 with fastp and called clones with MiXCR. Entries are consolidated by CDR3 protein sequence, retaining the most common genes and DNA. The V and J calls, along with clone size, are taken from TCRdb and not from the paper's own processing. In all, the sample holds approximately 110,000 distinct CDR3 sequences, and around 94% of those were seen once. More than 0.075% of the sample rests with the top ten.

From a lookup of the germline V gene, CDR1 and CDR2 are LGHNA and YNFKEQ. The CDR3 runs 15 residues from the cysteine to the phenylalanine. The CDR3 DNA has 45 bases and is translated from base 1. Deletion took 3 bases off V and 3 bases off J, with a span of 15 bases between the germline ends. Peripheral blood CD8+ and CD4+ T cells from healthy donors, Susac syndrome patients and multiple sclerosis patients were profiled by high-throughput TCR beta sequencing. Healthy donors were included as age- and sex-matched controls. Bulk CD8+ and CD4+ T cells were purified by magnetic negative isolation, whereas CD8+ TEMRA cells were enriched by FACS. Blood was drawn into EDTA tubes, processed within 24 hours, and PBMCs were isolated by density gradient centrifugation. PBMCs destined for TCR sequencing were cryopreserved in liquid nitrogen and later thawed in a 37 °C water bath. The sorted or isolated CD4+, CD8+ and CD8+ TEMRA cells had a purity of 90% or higher.

General study outcomes and caveats: The number of individuals in the TCR sequencing and HLA analysis was recognized as being relatively small.

Remarks on this clonotype: The target of this receptor is not known. Base qualities are not provided; no much larger clone lies one nucleotide away.

The origin of this receptor is a human donor in good health. In this chain, TRBV4-2 is recombined with TRBJ2-7; the D gene is possibly TRBD1, with 6 bases matching. Input material: CD4+ T cells from PBMCs. Here is the DNA: TGTGCCAGCAGCCAGGTTTACAGGGACCTCTACGAGCAGTACTTC. This is translated as CASSQVYRDLYEQYF.